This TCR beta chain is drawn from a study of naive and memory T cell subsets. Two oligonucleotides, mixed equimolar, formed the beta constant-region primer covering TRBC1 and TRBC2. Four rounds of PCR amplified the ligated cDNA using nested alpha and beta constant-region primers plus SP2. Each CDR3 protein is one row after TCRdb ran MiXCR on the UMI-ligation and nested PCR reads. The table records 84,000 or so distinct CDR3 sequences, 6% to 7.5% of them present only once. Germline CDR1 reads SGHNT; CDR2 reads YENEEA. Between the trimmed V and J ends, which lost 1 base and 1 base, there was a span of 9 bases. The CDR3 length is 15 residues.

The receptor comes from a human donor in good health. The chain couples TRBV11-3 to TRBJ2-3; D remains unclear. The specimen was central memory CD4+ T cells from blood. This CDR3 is CASSLADFRTDTQYF. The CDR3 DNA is TGTGCCAGCAGCTTAGCCGACTTCCGCACAGATACGCAGTATTTT.